This TCR beta chain was captured by sequencing in a study of CD8+ T cells in alopecia areata. Study at large: Patients in the treated group were given tofacitinib by mouth, 5 to 10 mg twice a day.

Indicated treatment: oral pan-JAK inhibitor, 5-10 mg twice daily. Researchers picked out CD4+ and CD8+ T cells from PBMCs by sorting. Germline-derived CDR1 and CDR2 are ENHRY and SYGVKD. This CDR3 spans 11 amino acids. With 10 bases clipped from V and 6 bases from J, the junction kept 5 bases outside the gene matches. Sequencing templates came from extracted RNA that was reverse transcribed into cDNA. The data were produced by immunoSEQ multiplex PCR, yet TCRdb's version contains in-frame clones alone and is incomplete. This table has fewer than 350,000 clones, 58% appearing once. This clone has a handful of counts.

This receptor was identified in a human donor with alopecia areata. Sequences were derived from CD4+ T cells sorted from blood, sampled at week 24, from a patient treated with tofacitinib. The chain has TRBV10-3 and TRBJ2-7; 8 nucleotides match TRBD1. The CDR3 DNA sequence: TGTGCCACCGGGACAGGTATCGAGCAGTACTTC. Amino acids: CATGTGIEQYF.